This TCR beta chain is from a study of T-cell reconstitution after alpha-beta-depleted transplantation in children. Study results and caveats: A year post-transplant, T-cell counts and diversity derived mostly from newly produced T cells.

CDR3 length: 13 residues. Germline V gives CDR1 LNHNV, CDR2 YYDKDF (reference sequence). V dropped 0 bases and J dropped 6 bases, with 6 bases sitting between them. Concerning this clonotype: The antigen is undetermined.

Molecular barcoding with unique molecular identifiers was used for the TCRbeta library. Each CDR3 protein gets one entry after TCRdb re-called the PCR reads with MiXCR. The sample holds under 850,000 distinct CDR3 sequences, about an eighth seen once. The TCR originated in a girl aged 2 to 10 with congenital amegakaryocytic thrombocytopenia, due to receive a stem cell transplant. Here the sequenced sample was PBMCs, taken before TCRalphabeta/CD19-depleted stem cell transplant. The chain is built from TRBV15 and TRBJ1-5; D call uncertain. The chain's CDR3 is CATSRDRFQPQHF. The CDR3 DNA follows: TGTGCCACCAGCAGAGATCGTTTTCAGCCCCAGCATTTT. Based on the CDR3 plus reference TRBV15 and TRBJ1-5, the full variable domain is DAMVIQNPRYQVTQFGKPVTLSCSQTLNHNVMYWYQQKSSQAPKLLFHYYDKDFNNEADTPDNFQSRRPNTSFCFLDIRSPGLGDTAMYLCATSRDRFQPQHFGDGTRLSIL.